This is a list of T cell receptor beta chains from one sample in a study of blood T cells in healthy people across ages. TCRdb ran MiXCR on the 5' RACE reads and lists one entry per CDR3 protein. The repertoire holds approximately 700,000 distinct CDR3 sequences, with about 34% as singletons. Sequencing was carried out using blood. These receptors came from a woman of 80 years or more in good health. Both conserved end residues are part of each CDR3. Each record gives: clone size, CDR3 length, J gene, D gene, V gene, CDR3 DNA, CDR3 protein. A D gene is named only where the DNA matches it firmly. Expanded clones get a size class; other rows say once, few or many, or leave the size out.

clone size: few; CDR3 length: 15; J gene: TRBJ1-6; D gene: -; V gene: TRBV30; CDR3 DNA: TGTGCCTGGAGACGACAGGCGCAAATTAATTCACCCCTCCACTTT; CDR3 protein: CAWRRQAQINSPLHF
clone size: many; CDR3 length: 14; J gene: TRBJ2-7; D gene: TRBD2; V gene: TRBV20-1; CDR3 DNA: TGCAGTGCCCCCCGGGGGGGGTTAGCTAGCGAGCAGTACTTC; CDR3 protein: CSAPRGGLASEQYF
clone size: many; CDR3 length: 16; J gene: TRBJ1-5; D gene: -; V gene: TRBV20-1; CDR3 DNA: TGCAGTGCTAGCCAGCTGAGCGGATCGGTCGGTCAGCCCCAGCATTTT; CDR3 protein: CSASQLSGSVGQPQHF
clone size: many; CDR3 length: 12; J gene: TRBJ1-2; D gene: TRBD1; V gene: TRBV10-3; CDR3 DNA: TGTGCCAGCAGGGGGCAGGACTATGGCTACACCTTC; CDR3 protein: CASRGQDYGYTF
clone size: many; CDR3 length: 12; J gene: TRBJ2-1; D gene: -; V gene: TRBV15; CDR3 DNA: TGTGCCACCAGCAGAGATACGAATGAGCAGTTCTTC; CDR3 protein: CATSRDTNEQFF
clone size: many; CDR3 length: 15; J gene: TRBJ1-1; D gene: -; V gene: TRBV15; CDR3 DNA: TGTGCCACCAGCAGAGAACGGACCGTGAACACTGAAGCTTTCTTT; CDR3 protein: CATSRERTVNTEAFF
clone size: -; CDR3 length: 15; J gene: TRBJ1-5; D gene: -; V gene: TRBV7-9; CDR3 DNA: TGTGCCAACAGCCTAGAGGGTGGGAGCAATCAGCCCCAGCATTTT; CDR3 protein: CANSLEGGSNQPQHF
clone size: many; CDR3 length: 21; J gene: TRBJ2-6; D gene: -; V gene: TRBV6-5; CDR3 DNA: TGTGCCAGCAGTTTTTTTATCACACAGGAGGGAGACCCCTCTGGGGCCAACGTCCTGACTTTC; CDR3 protein: CASSFFITQEGDPSGANVLTF
clone size: many; CDR3 length: 14; J gene: TRBJ1-6; D gene: TRBD1; V gene: TRBV12-3/TRBV12-4; CDR3 DNA: TGTGCCAGCAGTTTTACGGGACAGAATTCACCCCTCCACTTT; CDR3 protein: CASSFTGQNSPLHF
clone size: many; CDR3 length: 11; J gene: TRBJ2-7; D gene: -; V gene: TRBV29-1; CDR3 DNA: TGCAGCGTTGGCCTAAGCTACGAGCAGTACTTC; CDR3 protein: CSVGLSYEQYF
clone size: many; CDR3 length: 16; J gene: TRBJ2-2; D gene: TRBD2; V gene: TRBV7-2; CDR3 DNA: TGTGCCAGCAGCTTCCAGCGGGGAACGAACACCGGGGAGCTGTTTTTT; CDR3 protein: CASSFQRGTNTGELFF
clone size: -; CDR3 length: 16; J gene: TRBJ2-3; D gene: -; V gene: TRBV20-1; CDR3 DNA: TGCAGTGCCGACCTCCTTTCGGGGAGTTCCACAGATACGCAGTATTTT; CDR3 protein: CSADLLSGSSTDTQYF
clone size: few; CDR3 length: 13; J gene: TRBJ2-7; D gene: TRBD2; V gene: TRBV20-1; CDR3 DNA: TGCAGTTCCGTCCCGGGACTAAGAAATGAGCAGTACTTC; CDR3 protein: CSSVPGLRNEQYF
clone size: many; CDR3 length: 12; J gene: TRBJ2-1; D gene: -; V gene: TRBV4-2; CDR3 DNA: TGTGCCAGCAGCCAGGATTACAATGAGCAGTTCTTC; CDR3 protein: CASSQDYNEQFF
clone size: few; CDR3 length: 15; J gene: TRBJ1-5; D gene: TRBD1; V gene: TRBV24-1; CDR3 DNA: TGTGCCACCAGTGACAGACAGGGGATCAATCAGCCCCAGCATTTT; CDR3 protein: CATSDRQGINQPQHF
clone size: -; CDR3 length: 15; J gene: TRBJ2-2; D gene: -; V gene: TRBV7-3; CDR3 DNA: TGTGCCAGCAGCAACCGATCAGGGGTTACCGGGGAGCTGTTTTTT; CDR3 protein: CASSNRSGVTGELFF
clone size: few; CDR3 length: 15; J gene: TRBJ1-4; D gene: -; V gene: TRBV30; CDR3 DNA: TGTGCCTGGAGTGTACCTGGGGGCGCATATGAAAAACTGTTTTTT; CDR3 protein: CAWSVPGGAYEKLFF
clone size: many; CDR3 length: 15; J gene: TRBJ1-4; D gene: -; V gene: TRBV12-3/TRBV12-4; CDR3 DNA: TGTGCCAGCAGCCCCGAGCGGAGAGCTAATGAAAAACTGTTTTTT; CDR3 protein: CASSPERRANEKLFF
clone size: once; CDR3 length: 15; J gene: TRBJ1-5; D gene: -; V gene: TRBV2; CDR3 DNA: TGTGCCAGCAGTGGCCGGGAGATTGAAGATCAGCCCCAGCATTTT; CDR3 protein: CASSGREIEDQPQHF
clone size: few; CDR3 length: 15; J gene: TRBJ2-7; D gene: TRBD1; V gene: TRBV29-1; CDR3 DNA: TGCAGCGTTGAAGCCCCGGACAGGGGAAGGTCCGAGCAGTACTTC; CDR3 protein: CSVEAPDRGRSEQYF
clone size: many; CDR3 length: 15; J gene: TRBJ1-2; D gene: -; V gene: TRBV9; CDR3 DNA: TGTGCCAGCAAAAGGGTCCAGGGATCGACGGGGGGCTACACCTTC; CDR3 protein: CASKRVQGSTGGYTF
clone size: -; CDR3 length: 17; J gene: TRBJ2-5; D gene: -; V gene: TRBV7-7; CDR3 DNA: TGTGCCAGCAGCCTCGACCCAGCGGGCCCGAGGCAAGAGACCCAGTACTTC; CDR3 protein: CASSLDPAGPRQETQYF
clone size: many; CDR3 length: 16; J gene: TRBJ2-7; D gene: -; V gene: TRBV6-5; CDR3 DNA: TGTGCCAGCAGAGCGAGAGGGACGGTGAGCTCCTACGAGCAGTACTTC; CDR3 protein: CASRARGTVSSYEQYF
clone size: few; CDR3 length: 16; J gene: TRBJ1-1; D gene: -; V gene: TRBV7-3; CDR3 DNA: TGTGCCAGCAGCTTAACTAGTCGGACTATGAACACTGAAGCTTTCTTT; CDR3 protein: CASSLTSRTMNTEAFF
clone size: many; CDR3 length: 14; J gene: TRBJ1-6; D gene: TRBD1; V gene: TRBV27; CDR3 DNA: TGTGCCACCACTGGACAGGGTAATAATTCACCCCTCCACTTT; CDR3 protein: CATTGQGNNSPLHF
clone size: few; CDR3 length: 12; J gene: TRBJ1-2; D gene: -; V gene: TRBV16; CDR3 DNA: TGTGCCAGCAGCCCCCCAAGGTCTGGCTACACCTTC; CDR3 protein: CASSPPRSGYTF
clone size: many; CDR3 length: 16; J gene: TRBJ1-5; D gene: TRBD1; V gene: TRBV28; CDR3 DNA: TGTGCCAGCATCCTGACAGGGGGCACGCAAAATCAGCCCCAGCATTTT; CDR3 protein: CASILTGGTQNQPQHF
clone size: few; CDR3 length: 15; J gene: TRBJ2-7; D gene: TRBD2; V gene: TRBV5-8; CDR3 DNA: TGTGCCTGCAGCTTAAGGACTAGCGGAACCTACGAGCAGTACTTC; CDR3 protein: CACSLRTSGTYEQYF
clone size: many; CDR3 length: 14; J gene: TRBJ1-2; D gene: TRBD1; V gene: TRBV5-1; CDR3 DNA: TGCGCCAGCAGCGCGGGACAGACGGCCTATGGCTACACCTTC; CDR3 protein: CASSAGQTAYGYTF
clone size: many; CDR3 length: 17; J gene: TRBJ2-3; D gene: TRBD2; V gene: TRBV4-2; CDR3 DNA: TGTGCCAGCAGCCAAGGAGGCCAGCGGGGGCGCACAGATACGCAGTATTTT; CDR3 protein: CASSQGGQRGRTDTQYF
clone size: -; CDR3 length: 15; J gene: TRBJ1-1; D gene: -; V gene: TRBV30; CDR3 DNA: TGTGCCTGGAACCCCGGGGGGACGGGGGACACTGAAGCTTTCTTT; CDR3 protein: CAWNPGGTGDTEAFF
clone size: many; CDR3 length: 16; J gene: TRBJ1-6; D gene: TRBD1; V gene: TRBV9; CDR3 DNA: TGTGCCAGCAGCGTCTCACAGGGGGTTTATAATTCACCCCTCCACTTT; CDR3 protein: CASSVSQGVYNSPLHF
clone size: many; CDR3 length: 16; J gene: TRBJ2-3; D gene: TRBD1; V gene: TRBV27; CDR3 DNA: TGTGCCAGCAGTAACCCGACAGGGCTGAGCACAGATACGCAGTATTTT; CDR3 protein: CASSNPTGLSTDTQYF
clone size: -; CDR3 length: 14; J gene: TRBJ2-7; D gene: -; V gene: TRBV9; CDR3 DNA: TGTGCCAGCAGCGTGGGGGACAACTCCTGCGAGCAGTACTTC; CDR3 protein: CASSVGDNSCEQYF
clone size: few; CDR3 length: 11; J gene: TRBJ1-1; D gene: TRBD1; V gene: TRBV5-1; CDR3 DNA: TGCGCCAGCAAGACAGGGGGCACGGCTTTCTTT; CDR3 protein: CASKTGGTAFF